These 18 T cell receptor beta chains were all obtained from the same sample, sequenced in a study of technical replicates of blood from a handful of donors. Sequencing was performed with immunoSEQ multiplex PCR; in TCRdb, only in-frame clones are kept and a portion is missing. The profile shows some 83,000 clones, just over 90% of them singletons. Sequenced material: T cells isolated from PBMCs. The receptors originated from a human donor in good health.

This clone was seen just once. The CDR3 is CASRFPGVGATDTQYF. In DNA form, the CDR3 reads TGTGCAAGTCGCTTCCCAGGGGTGGGCGCGACAGATACGCAGTATTTT. The genes are TRBV12-2 and TRBJ2-3; the D segment call TRBD1 is taken from the table without a DNA check. TRBV12-2 is a recognized pseudogene. This CDR3 comprises 16 residues.

The chain joins TRBV7-9 to TRBJ1-5, with TRBD1 as a possible D gene (5 bases). The CDR3 covers 16 residues. V was pared by 5 bases and J by 0 bases, with 14 bases between. Germline assignment: CDR1 SEHNR and CDR2 FQNEAQ (reference sequence). CDR3 sequence: CASSPSGEYSNQPQHF. The CDR3 DNA sequence: TGTGCCAGCAGCCCCTCGGGGGAATATAGCAATCAGCCCCAGCATTTT. The whole variable domain, remainder taken from reference TRBV7-9 and TRBJ1-5, is DTGVSQNPRHKITKRGQNVTFRCDPISEHNRLYWYRQTLGQGPEFLTYFQNEAQLEKSRLLSDRFSAERPKGSFSTLEIQRTEQGDSAMYLCASSPSGEYSNQPQHFGDGTRLSIL.

This chain connects TRBV27 to TRBJ2-3; D not resolved. V lost 7 bases and J 0 bases, leaving 14 bases between the germline ends. The germline V gene has CDR1 MNHEY and CDR2 SMNVEV (reference sequence). The CDR3 runs to 15 residues. The CDR3 DNA is TGTGCCAGCACCCCTAAAGTCTCTAGCACAGATACGCAGTATTTT. This encodes CASTPKVSSTDTQYF.

This rearrangement joins TRBV7-3 to TRBJ2-5, with D tentatively TRBD2 (5 bases). Germline CDR1 and CDR2: SGHTA and FQGTGA. The CDR3 length is 15 residues. Trimming shortened V by 0 bases and J by 3 bases, and 11 bases separated the two germline ends. The CDR3 protein is CASSLTGLAKETQYF. CDR3 bases: TGTGCCAGCAGCTTAACGGGCCTAGCCAAAGAGACCCAGTACTTC.

The rearrangement uses TRBV15 and TRBJ1-1; D is possibly TRBD1 (5 bases). The germline gives CDR1 LNHNV, CDR2 YYDKDF (reference sequence). This CDR3 contains 13 residues. Trimming left V 2 bases short and J 1 base short, with 5 bases between. The CDR3: CATSRQGNTEAFF. The CDR3 nucleotides are TGTGCCACCAGCAGACAGGGGAACACTGAAGCTTTCTTT.

This clone was found once. This chain uses TRBV28 with TRBJ2-7, with TRBD2 identical over 9 bases. V lost 4 bases to trimming and J lost 13 bases; unmatched junction nucleotides: 8. The germline CDR1 and CDR2 sequences are MDHEN and SYDVKM. The CDR3 is 12 residues long. CDR3 coding DNA: TGTGCCAGCAGTTCAAACCGCGGGAGGGAATACTTC. Translation: CASSSNRGREYF.

The chain joins TRBV6-1 to TRBJ1-1, with 7 bases aligning to TRBD1. Losses at the gene ends were 7 bases for V and 3 bases for J; bases not matched to a gene: 8. Germline V gene sequence: CDR1 MNHNS, CDR2 SASEGT. The CDR3 covers 14 residues. For the CDR3, the DNA is TGTGCCAGCATCTCCCCAGGGGGTTACACTGAAGCTTTCTTT. Encoded protein: CASISPGGYTEAFF.

The chain recombines TRBV2 with TRBJ2-7, with 12 bases lining up with TRBD2. This CDR3 is built from 17 residues. The V segment lost 8 bases and the J segment 6 bases; nucleotides outside the gene matches: 17. Germline loops: CDR1 SNHLY, CDR2 FYNNEI. This CDR3 is CASLGSLAGGPNFEQYF. The CDR3 nucleotides read TGTGCCAGCCTGGGGTCTCTAGCGGGAGGGCCTAACTTCGAGCAGTACTTC.

The chain employs TRBV7-2 and TRBJ2-7, with D possibly being TRBD1 (5 bases). The CDR3 runs to 15 residues. CDR1 is SGHTA, CDR2 FQGNSA, per germline. V lost 0 bases and J lost 3, with 12 bases in between. Here the CDR3 reads CASSLAGQSGYEQYF. In nucleotides, the CDR3 is TGTGCCAGCAGCTTAGCAGGACAATCGGGCTACGAGCAGTACTTC.

The chain employs TRBV28 and TRBJ2-2; 8 bases line up with TRBD2. The CDR3 consists of 19 residues. Germline CDR1 is MDHEN and CDR2 is SYDVKM. Germline trimming cut 2 bases from V and 2 bases from J; bases unmatched to any gene: 13. The CDR3 nucleotides are TGTGCCAGCAGTTTAGGTCCGTTGGGAAGCGGGAGCAACACCGGGGAGCTGTTTTTT. It codes for CASSLGPLGSGSNTGELFF. The full variable domain, in which reference TRBV28 and TRBJ2-2 provide the parts outside the CDR3, is DVKVTQSSRYLVKRTGEKVFLECVQDMDHENMFWYRQDPGLGLRLIYFSYDVKMKEKGDIPEGYSVSREKKERFSLILESASTNQTSMYLCASSLGPLGSGSNTGELFFGEGSRLTVL.

The genes are TRBV6-5 and TRBJ2-1; 10 bases line up with TRBD2. In germline, CDR1 is MNHEY, CDR2 SVGAGI. V was pared by 2 bases and J by 8 bases, with 6 bases of the junction left unmatched. CDR3 length: 15 residues. CDR3 sequence (DNA): TGTGCCAGCAGTTACCCTAGCGGGAGCATCGATGAGCAGTTCTTC. It codes for CASSYPSGSIDEQFF.

The CDR3 nucleotides are TGCGCCAGCAGCTTGGGCGCAGGGGGCAGGAACGAGCAGTACTTC. Its protein is CASSLGAGGRNEQYF. The chain recombines TRBV5-1 with TRBJ2-7; TRBD1 agrees at 8 bases. Germline V gene sequence: CDR1 SGHRS, CDR2 YFSETQ. Trimming at V came to 0 bases and at J to 5 bases, leaving 7 bases not matched to a gene. The CDR3 length is 15 residues.

This chain's CDR3 is CASSSPKSLAGAGELFF. CDR3 in DNA: TGTGCCAGCAGTTCCCCAAAGTCGTTGGCAGGGGCCGGGGAGCTGTTTTTT. The rearrangement uses TRBV28 and TRBJ2-2; tentatively, D is TRBD1 (6 bases). V was pared by 4 bases and J by 6 bases, with 21 bases between. The CDR3 has 17 amino acids. CDR1 and CDR2 from the germline V gene are MDHEN and SYDVKM.

This chain joins TRBV7-6 and TRBJ2-1; D is undetermined. The CDR3 extends over 13 amino acids. Trimming took off 5 bases at V and 8 bases at J, with 13 bases between the two ends. Germline-derived CDR1 and CDR2 are SGHVS and FNYEAQ. The CDR3 DNA is TGTGCCAGCAGCGGAGAGATTGGCGATGAGCAGTTCTTC. Its protein product is CASSGEIGDEQFF. The full variable domain, in which reference TRBV7-6 and TRBJ2-1 provide the parts outside the CDR3, is GAGVSQSPRYKVTKRGQDVALRCDPISGHVSLYWYRQALGQGPEFLTYFNYEAQQDKSGLPNDRFSAERPEGSISTLTIQRTEQRDSAMYRCASSGEIGDEQFFGPGTRLTVL.

The gene calls are TRBV28 and TRBJ2-7; D call uncertain. This CDR3 has 13 residues. V shed 6 bases and J shed 0 bases, with 9 bases lying between them. Germline CDR1 is MDHEN and CDR2 is SYDVKM. DNA for the CDR3: TGTGCCAGCAGGTGGCCTAGCTCCTACGAGCAGTACTTC. Amino acids: CASRWPSSYEQYF. The full variable domain, in which reference TRBV28 and TRBJ2-7 provide the parts outside the CDR3, is DVKVTQSSRYLVKRTGEKVFLECVQDMDHENMFWYRQDPGLGLRLIYFSYDVKMKEKGDIPEGYSVSREKKERFSLILESASTNQTSMYLCASRWPSSYEQYFGPGTRLTVT.

The chain has TRBV6-5 and TRBJ1-2; D is unresolved. CDR3 length: 12 residues. With 2 bases removed from V and 7 bases from J, the gap between germline ends came to 8 bases. Germline lookup yields CDR1 MNHEY and CDR2 SVGAGI. This CDR3 reads CASSYGSAGYTF. The CDR3 DNA sequence: TGTGCCAGCAGTTACGGGAGCGCTGGCTACACCTTC.

This clone was seen only once. The chain employs TRBV30 and TRBJ2-5; TRBD2 agrees at 14 bases. CDR1 and CDR2 (germline): GTSNPN, SVGIG (reference sequence). V gave up 5 bases and J gave up 1 base; unmatched junction bases: 12. The CDR3 is made up of 18 amino acids. DNA for the CDR3: TGTGCCTGGGGGTTTTTTAGGACTAGCGGGGGGCCCCAAGAGACCCAGTACTTC. Encoded protein: CAWGFFRTSGGPQETQYF.

This rearrangement joins TRBV12-5 to TRBJ2-7; 7 bases are shared with TRBD1. Germline CDR1 LGHNT, CDR2 FRNRAP. The length of the CDR3 is 17 residues. The V and J ends lost 0 bases and 3 bases, in that order; junction bases with no gene match: 11. CDR3 sequence: CASGLVLGQDGDYEQYF. CDR3 DNA: TGTGCTAGTGGTTTGGTCCTTGGACAGGACGGTGACTACGAGCAGTACTTC.